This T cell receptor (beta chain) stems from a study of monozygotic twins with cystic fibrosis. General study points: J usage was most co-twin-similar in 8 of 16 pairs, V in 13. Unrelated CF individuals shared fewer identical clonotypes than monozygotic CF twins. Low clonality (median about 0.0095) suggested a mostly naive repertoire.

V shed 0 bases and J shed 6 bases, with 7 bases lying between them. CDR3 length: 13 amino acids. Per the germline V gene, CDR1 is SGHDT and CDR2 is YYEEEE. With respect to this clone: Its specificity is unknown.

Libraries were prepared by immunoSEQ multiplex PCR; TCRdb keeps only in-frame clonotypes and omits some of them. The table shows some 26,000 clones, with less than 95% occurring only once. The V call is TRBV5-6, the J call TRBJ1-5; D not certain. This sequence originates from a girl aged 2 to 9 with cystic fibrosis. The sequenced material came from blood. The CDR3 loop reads CASSLGVGQPQHF. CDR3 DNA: TGTGCCAGCAGCTTGGGGGTAGGTCAGCCCCAGCATTTT.